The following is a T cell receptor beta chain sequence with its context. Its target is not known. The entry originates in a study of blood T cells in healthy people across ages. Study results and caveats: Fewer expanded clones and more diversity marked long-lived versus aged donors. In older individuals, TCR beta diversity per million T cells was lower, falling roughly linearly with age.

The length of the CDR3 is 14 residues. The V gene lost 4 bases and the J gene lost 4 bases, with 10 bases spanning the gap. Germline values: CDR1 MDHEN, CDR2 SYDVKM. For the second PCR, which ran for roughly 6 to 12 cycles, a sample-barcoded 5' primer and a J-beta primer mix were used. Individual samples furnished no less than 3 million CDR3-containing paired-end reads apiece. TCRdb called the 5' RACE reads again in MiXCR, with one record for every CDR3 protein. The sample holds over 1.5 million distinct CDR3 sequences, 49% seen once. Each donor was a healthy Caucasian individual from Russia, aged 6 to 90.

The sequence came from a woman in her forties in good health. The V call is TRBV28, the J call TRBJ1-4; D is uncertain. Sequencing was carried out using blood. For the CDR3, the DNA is TGTGCCAGCAGTTCACTACAGATTAATGAAAAACTGTTTTTT. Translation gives CASSSLQINEKLFF.